This TCR beta chain stems from a study of identical twins. In TCRdb, the 5' RACE reads were re-called with MiXCR into one record per CDR3 protein. The sample carries over 500,000 distinct CDR3 sequences, approximately 22% recorded once. All donors comprised healthy Caucasians. Germline CDR1 DFQATT, CDR2 SNEGSKA (reference sequence). There are 12 residues in the CDR3. With 1 base removed from V and 7 bases from J, the gap between germline ends came to 7 bases. The same data also contributed to another study, on T cells expressing NK-cell markers. This second study notes: Whether expanded NKG2C+ T cell clones were HCMV-specific remained unclear.

V usage is TRBV20-1 and J usage is TRBJ1-4; D not resolved. Sequenced material: CD4+ T cells sorted from blood. The sequence was obtained from a woman aged 18-29 years in good health. The CDR3 sequence is CSARVLGEKLFF. CDR3 DNA: TGCAGTGCTAGAGTTTTGGGTGAAAAACTGTTTTTT.